This T cell receptor (beta chain) was sequenced during a study of human T cells and chemical hapten exposure. Study context: Researchers reported sensitizing a 2 cm by 2 cm upper inner arm skin site with 2% DPC.

CDR1 is ENHRY and CDR2 is SYGVKD in the germline V gene. The CDR3 totals 14 residues. Trimming removed 3 bases from V and 1 base from J, with 10 bases in between. Note on this clonotype: Its antigen is undetermined.

Regarding the study as a whole: With DPC sensitization, TCRs exceeding 1 in 1000 frequency showed no change.

Stated time point: pre-sensitization, week 0. Treatment given: therapeutic diphenylcyclopropenone sensitization with weekly scalp DPC. Donors, patients with alopecia ranging from 18 to 70 years old and judged suitable for DPC, provided samples. Individual cDNA molecules had unique molecular identifiers attached to them by the library. TCRdb called the RACE reads again in MiXCR, with one record for every CDR3 protein. The sample consists of tens of thousands of distinct CDR3 sequences, under 12% of them appearing once. The chain has TRBV10-3 and TRBJ2-7; unclear D gene. The TCR originated in a man aged 30 to 39 with alopecia areata. Some clones in this sample may be carry-over from other donors' samples. The sample was whole blood, taken in connection with sensitization to the hapten diphenylcyclopropenone (DPC). The CDR3 region has the DNA TGTGCCATCAGTGATTGGATCTCTTCCTACGAGCAGTACTTC. It specifies CAISDWISSYEQYF.